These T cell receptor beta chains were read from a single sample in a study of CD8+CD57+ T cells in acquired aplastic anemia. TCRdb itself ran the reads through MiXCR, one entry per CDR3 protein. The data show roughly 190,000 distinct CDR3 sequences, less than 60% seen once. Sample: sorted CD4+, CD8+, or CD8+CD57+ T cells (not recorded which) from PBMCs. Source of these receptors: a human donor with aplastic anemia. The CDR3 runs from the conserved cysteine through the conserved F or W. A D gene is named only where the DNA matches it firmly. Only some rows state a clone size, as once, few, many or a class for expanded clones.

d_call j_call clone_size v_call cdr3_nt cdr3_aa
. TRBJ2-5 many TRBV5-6 TGTGCCAGCAGCTTGCTGGGAGATCAAGAGACCCAGTACTTC CASSLLGDQETQYF
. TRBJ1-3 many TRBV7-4 TGTGCCAGCAGCTTAAATCGAAAGGGCGGCTCTGGAAACACCATATATTTT CASSLNRKGGSGNTIYF
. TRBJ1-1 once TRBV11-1 TGTGCCAGCAGCTTGGCAGGGTCAGGGATGAACACTGAAGCTTTCTTT CASSLAGSGMNTEAFF
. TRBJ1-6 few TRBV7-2 TGTGCCAGCAGCCCTAGGTCTCAGGGGTCCTCACCCCTCCACTTT CASSPRSQGSSPLHF
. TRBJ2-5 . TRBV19 TGTGCCAGTAGTATAGTCGAAGCGGGCCAAGAGACCCAGTACTTC CASSIVEAGQETQYF
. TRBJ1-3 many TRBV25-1 TGTGCCAGCAGTGAAGAAGTCAGAAGCTCTGGAAACACCATATATTTT CASSEEVRSSGNTIYF
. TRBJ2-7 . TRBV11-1 TGTGCCAGCAGCCCACGGGGAGGAGAATACGAGCAGTACTTC CASSPRGGEYEQYF
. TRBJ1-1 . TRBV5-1 TGCGCCAGCAGCTTGTTGGCCGGGGACACTGAAGCTTTCTTT CASSLLAGDTEAFF
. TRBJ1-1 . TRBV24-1 TGTGCCACCAGTGATGGGAACACTGAAGCTTTCTTT CATSDGNTEAFF
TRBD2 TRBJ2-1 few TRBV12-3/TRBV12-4 TGTGCCAGCAGTTTACGCCTCGGGACTAGCGGTCGGAGGAATGAGCAGTTCTTC CASSLRLGTSGRRNEQFF
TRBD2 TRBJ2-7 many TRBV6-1 TGTGCCAGCAGTCTACTAGCGGTATTTCAGATCGACGAGCAGTACTTC CASSLLAVFQIDEQYF
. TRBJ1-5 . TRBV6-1 TGTGCCAGCCTCCCTTGGGTGGAGAATCAGCCCCAGCATTTT CASLPWVENQPQHF
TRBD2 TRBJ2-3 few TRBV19 TGTGCCAGTAGTCCGCCGACGGGGGGTACGCAGTATTTT CASSPPTGGTQYF
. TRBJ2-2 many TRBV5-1 TGCGCCAGCAGACCCGGGACCCCCAACACCGGGGAGCTGTTTTTT CASRPGTPNTGELFF
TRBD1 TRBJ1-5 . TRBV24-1 TGTGCCACCAGCGAGGACAGGGAGCTTCAGCCCCAGCATTTT CATSEDRELQPQHF
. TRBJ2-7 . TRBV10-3 TGTGCCATCAGTTCTGTGAGCTCCTACGAGCAGTACTTC CAISSVSSYEQYF